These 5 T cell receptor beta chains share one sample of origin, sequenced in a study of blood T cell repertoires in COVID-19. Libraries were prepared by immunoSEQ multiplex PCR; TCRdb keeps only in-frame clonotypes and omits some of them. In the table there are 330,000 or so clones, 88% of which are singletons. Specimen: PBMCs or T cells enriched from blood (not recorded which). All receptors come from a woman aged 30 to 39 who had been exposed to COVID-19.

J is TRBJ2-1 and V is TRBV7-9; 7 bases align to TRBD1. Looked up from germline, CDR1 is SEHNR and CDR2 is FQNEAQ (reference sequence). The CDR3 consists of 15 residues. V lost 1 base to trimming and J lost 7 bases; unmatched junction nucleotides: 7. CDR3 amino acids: CASSLVATGNNEQFF. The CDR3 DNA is TGTGCCAGCAGCTTAGTGGCGACAGGGAATAATGAGCAGTTCTTC.

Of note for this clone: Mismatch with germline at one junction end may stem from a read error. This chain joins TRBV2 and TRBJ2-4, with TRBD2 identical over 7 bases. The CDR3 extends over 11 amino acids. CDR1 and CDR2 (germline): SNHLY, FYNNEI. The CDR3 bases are TGTGCCAGCAGTGGATTGCGGGAGACGCACTTC. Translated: CASSGLRETHF.

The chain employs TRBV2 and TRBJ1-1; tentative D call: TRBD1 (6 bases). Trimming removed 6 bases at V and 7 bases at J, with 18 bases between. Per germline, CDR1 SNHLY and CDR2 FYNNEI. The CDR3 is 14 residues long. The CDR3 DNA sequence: TGTGCCAGCAGCCGCAGCCAGGGGTCGAATGAAGCTTTCTTT. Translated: CASSRSQGSNEAFF.

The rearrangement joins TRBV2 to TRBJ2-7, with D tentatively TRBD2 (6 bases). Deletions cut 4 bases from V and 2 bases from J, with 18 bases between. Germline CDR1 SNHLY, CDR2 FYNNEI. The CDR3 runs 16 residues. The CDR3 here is CASSGPILAPTYEQYF. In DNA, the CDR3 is TGTGCCAGCAGTGGCCCTATCCTAGCGCCAACCTACGAGCAGTACTTC.

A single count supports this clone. CDR3 DNA sequence: TGTGCCAGTAGTGTGGGCGGGACTAGGGGCGAGCAGTACTTC. Protein sequence: CASSVGGTRGEQYF. This chain joins TRBV19 and TRBJ2-7; 8 bases fit TRBD2. The germline CDR1 and CDR2 sequences are LNHDA and SQIVND (reference sequence). J gave up 6 bases and V 5 bases, and 9 bases lay outside the gene matches. This CDR3 has 14 amino acids.